What follows are 27 T cell receptor beta chains derived from one specimen sequenced in a study of shared clonotypes between healthy human individuals. The assay was immunoSEQ multiplex PCR, and TCRdb's table has in-frame clones only and misses some. The top ten hold around 12% of the sample, which has approximately 470,000 clones, approximately 80% seen once. Sequenced sample: PBMCs. These receptors all stem from a middle-aged woman in good health. Some clones in this sample may be carry-over from other donors' samples.

The table lists this clone with a few counts. V usage is TRBV5-4 and J usage is TRBJ2-3, with 8 positions matching TRBD2. Trimming cost V 2 bases and J 9 bases; bases outside gene matches: 8. The CDR3 is 14 amino acids. CDR1 SGHNT and CDR2 YYREEE come from the germline V gene (reference sequence). In DNA, the CDR3 is TGTGCCAGCAGCTTCGGTCGGGAGGGCCGGACGCAGTATTTT. Protein: CASSFGREGRTQYF.

CDR3 coding DNA: TGTGCCAGCAGTGATCGGACAGGGCTGTATAGCAATCAGCCCCAGCATTTT. Its protein is CASSDRTGLYSNQPQHF. This sequence joins TRBV2 and TRBJ1-5; 8 bases align to TRBD1. Germline values: CDR1 SNHLY, CDR2 FYNNEI. This CDR3 contains 17 residues. V lost 3 bases, J lost 0 bases, and 7 bases stayed unmatched.

This clone was counted a few times. This sequence joins TRBV19 and TRBJ2-7; perhaps D is TRBD1 or TRBD2 (5 bases each). CDR1 and CDR2 (germline): LNHDA, SQIVND (reference sequence). Trimming shortened V by 7 bases and J by 3 bases, and 37 bases separated the two germline ends. CDR3 length: 21 amino acids. The DNA for the CDR3 is TGTGCCAGTATGGAACCAGGGATGGTCTGGGCTCCCGGGACCCCCCTCTACGAGCAGTACTTC. Encoded protein: CASMEPGMVWAPGTPLYEQYF.

V gene TRBV29-1 combines with J gene TRBJ1-5; tentatively, D is TRBD1 (5 bases). The germline CDR1 and CDR2 sequences are SQVTM and ANQGSEA. The length of the CDR3 is 15 residues. Trimming pared 4 bases from V and 0 bases from J, leaving 13 bases between. The CDR3 nucleotides read TGCAGCGTTGCGGCCAGGGCCTCTAGCAATCAGCCCCAGCATTTT. Protein product: CSVAARASSNQPQHF.

V and J are TRBV14 and TRBJ2-7; 8 bases map to TRBD1. Germline assignment: CDR1 SGHDN and CDR2 FVKESK. The J segment lost 0 bases and the V segment lost 3 bases, leaving 4 bases of the junction unmatched. The CDR3 extends over 15 amino acids. The CDR3 nucleotides are TGTGCCAGCAGCCAGGGACAGGTCGGCTCCTACGAGCAGTACTTC. Translated, it gives CASSQGQVGSYEQYF.

The rearrangement uses TRBV30 and TRBJ2-1, with 13 bases that match TRBD2. The CDR3 length is 14 residues. After removal of 3 bases from V and 10 bases from J, the junction contained 6 bases not matched to a gene. CDR1 and CDR2 (germline): GTSNPN, SVGIG (reference sequence). CDR3 nucleotide sequence: TGTGCCTGGAGACTAGCGGGAGGGCCGAGGGAGCAGTTCTTC. It is translated as CAWRLAGGPREQFF.

CDR3 in amino acids: CASRRIPGSTNGELFF. In nucleotides, the CDR3 is TGTGCCAGCAGACGCATTCCAGGGTCCACCAATGGTGAACTGTTTTTT. The gene calls are TRBV2 and TRBJ1-4; D is perhaps TRBD1 (5 bases). Trimming removed 6 bases from V and 12 bases from J, with 26 bases in between. This CDR3 is built from 16 residues. The germline V gene encodes CDR1 SNHLY and CDR2 FYNNEI.

The chain couples TRBV28 to TRBJ2-3; 7 bases match TRBD2. The V gene's germline CDR1 is MDHEN and CDR2 SYDVKM. The CDR3 length is 16 residues. V trimming: 3 bases; J trimming: 2 bases; junction bases outside the gene matches: 8. The CDR3 spells CASSFYGREPTDTQYF. The DNA of the CDR3 is TGTGCCAGCAGTTTTTATGGGCGGGAGCCCACAGATACGCAGTATTTT.

J is TRBJ1-2 and V is TRBV27, with TRBD1 identical over 9 bases. This CDR3 is 14 amino acids long. J gave up 3 bases and V 7 bases, and 6 bases lay outside the gene matches. In germline, CDR1 is MNHEY, CDR2 SMNVEV (reference sequence). CDR3 coding DNA: TGTGCCAGCATCACAGGACAGGGGCACTATGGCTACACCTTC. Its protein is CASITGQGHYGYTF.

Concerning this clone itself: The sample contains more than one DNA sequence encoding this CDR3. The rearrangement uses TRBV7-2 and TRBJ2-5; 7 nucleotides match TRBD2. V gave up 0 bases and J gave up 2 bases; unmatched junction bases: 0. Germline CDR1 is SGHTA and CDR2 is FQGNSA. The CDR3 totals 14 residues. DNA of the CDR3: TGTGCCAGCAGCTTAGCGCGGGGGCAAGAGACCCAGTACTTC. Translated: CASSLARGQETQYF.

V gene TRBV7-3 combines with J gene TRBJ1-5, with no clear D. CDR3 length: 13 residues. The germline V gene encodes CDR1 SGHTA and CDR2 FQGTGA. Trimming left V 7 bases short and J 6 bases short, with 13 bases between. CDR3 residues: CASNRRVGQPQHF. CDR3 DNA: TGTGCCAGCAACCGCCGAGTGGGTCAGCCCCAGCATTTT.

The chain uses TRBV30 and TRBJ1-1; no reliable D call. This CDR3 contains 13 residues. Trimming left V 4 bases short and J 10 bases short, with 19 bases between. CDR1 GTSNPN and CDR2 SVGIG come from the germline V gene (reference sequence). CDR3 amino acids: CAWNFRRKKGAFF. The CDR3 DNA reads as TGTGCCTGGAATTTTCGACGTAAAAAAGGAGCTTTCTTT.

J is TRBJ1-2 and V is TRBV28; D may be TRBD1 (6 bases). The CDR3 spans 14 residues. Trimming stripped 9 bases from V and 5 bases from J, with 19 bases between. Germline V gene sequence: CDR1 MDHEN, CDR2 SYDVKM. The CDR3 spells CASQVDRSPYGYTF. CDR3 DNA sequence: TGTGCCAGTCAGGTGGACAGATCACCTTATGGCTACACCTTC.

V is TRBV19 and J is TRBJ1-2; D remains unclear. Trimming removed 4 bases from V and 2 bases from J, with 11 bases in between. The CDR3 has 14 residues. CDR1 LNHDA and CDR2 SQIVND come from the germline V gene (reference sequence). CDR3 DNA: TGTGCCAGTAGTAGCCCCGGACGGAACTATGGCTACACCTTC. Translation: CASSSPGRNYGYTF.

The V and J genes are TRBV19 and TRBJ2-5; D remains unclear. The CDR3 is 15 amino acids. Germline lookup yields CDR1 LNHDA and CDR2 SQIVND (reference sequence). The V gene lost 1 base and the J gene lost 2 bases, with 11 bases spanning the gap. The CDR3 DNA reads TGTGCCAGTAGTATAGGGGCGGCCACACAAGAGACCCAGTACTTC. It specifies CASSIGAATQETQYF.

The V gene is TRBV6-1, the J gene TRBJ2-7; either TRBD1 or TRBD2 may supply D (5 bases each). Germline-derived CDR1 and CDR2 are MNHNS and SASEGT. V was cut by 10 bases and J by 0 bases, with 10 bases left in between. The CDR3 is made up of 12 amino acids. CDR3 amino acids: CATGTVSYEQYF. The CDR3 nucleotides are TGTGCCACTGGGACGGTCTCCTACGAGCAGTACTTC.

The J gene is TRBJ1-2, the V gene TRBV28; D remains unclear. V was clipped by 3 bases and J by 7 bases, with 9 bases between them. CDR3 length: 12 amino acids. Per the germline V gene, CDR1 is MDHEN and CDR2 is SYDVKM. The CDR3 region has the DNA TGTGCCAGCAGTTTGCTGGGCTTTGGCTACACCTTC. Its translation is CASSLLGFGYTF.

This clone showed up just once. The chain uses TRBV7-9 and TRBJ2-7, with 8 bases matching TRBD1. CDR3 length equals 15 residues. V lost 4 bases, J lost 7 bases, and 12 bases stayed unmatched. The V gene's germline CDR1 is SEHNR and CDR2 FQNEAQ (reference sequence). DNA for the CDR3: TGTGCCAGCAGCTCAGGACAGGGCATAATGAGGGAGCAGTACTTC. It yields the protein CASSSGQGIMREQYF.

The genes are TRBV5-6 and TRBJ2-1; TRBD2 matches at 7 bases. The CDR3 extends over 13 amino acids. J gave up 9 bases and V 4 bases, and 7 bases lay outside the gene matches. Germline CDR1 and CDR2: SGHDT and YYEEEE. This CDR3 reads CASSPPWEGEQFF. CDR3 sequence (DNA): TGTGCCAGCAGCCCGCCATGGGAGGGTGAGCAGTTCTTC. Filled out from reference TRBV5-6 and TRBJ2-1, the complete variable domain reads DAGVTQSPTHLIKTRGQQVTLRCSPKSGHDTVSWYQQALGQGPQFIFQYYEEEERQRGNFPDRFSGHQFPNYSSELNVNALLLGDSALYLCASSPPWEGEQFFGPGTRLTVL.

The CDR3 sequence is CAATGTYSYEQYF. CDR3 sequence (DNA): TGTGCCGCCACGGGCACCTACTCCTACGAGCAGTACTTC. The rearrangement uses TRBV28 and TRBJ2-7; D unclear. V gave up 11 bases and J gave up 0 bases, with 14 bases separating them. The CDR3 is made up of 13 amino acids. CDR1 is MDHEN and CDR2 is SYDVKM in the germline V gene.

This clone was observed at least ten times. The CDR3 DNA is TGTGCCAGCAGGAAAGACTCCAACACCGGGGAGCTGTTTTTT. Its protein product is CASRKDSNTGELFF. This chain connects TRBV7-3 to TRBJ2-2, with no clear D. The V end lost 6 bases, the J end lost 2 bases, and 10 bases lay between the germline ends. Germline V gene sequence: CDR1 SGHTA, CDR2 FQGTGA. The CDR3 is 14 residues long.

The rearrangement joins TRBV10-3 to TRBJ2-5; 11 positions match TRBD1. The V and J ends lost 6 bases and 3 bases, in that order; junction bases with no gene match: 3. The CDR3 extends over 14 amino acids. CDR1 is ENHRY, CDR2 SYGVKD, per germline. In nucleotides, the CDR3 is TGTGCCATCAGGGGACAGGGGGAGAAAGAGACCCAGTACTTC. Amino acids: CAIRGQGEKETQYF.

The sample holds a few counts of this clone. This chain uses TRBV7-2 with TRBJ1-4; TRBD1 is a possible D gene (6 bases). Trimming shortened V by 2 bases and J by 8 bases, and 12 bases separated the two germline ends. CDR3 length: 14 residues. Germline V gives CDR1 SGHTA, CDR2 FQGNSA. The CDR3 spells CASSLSRGYEKLFF. DNA for the CDR3: TGTGCCAGCAGCTTAAGCAGGGGATACGAAAAACTGTTTTTT.

The chain couples TRBV2 to TRBJ2-7, with D hard to call. The V gene's germline CDR1 is SNHLY and CDR2 FYNNEI. The V end was cut by 6 bases, the J end by 2 bases, with 11 bases between. CDR3 length: 13 residues. DNA for the CDR3: TGTGCCAGCAGCGCCGCGCAGGCCTACGAGCAGTACTTC. Protein sequence: CASSAAQAYEQYF.

The chain has TRBV5-8 and TRBJ2-2, with TRBD1 matching 7 bases. J gave up 0 bases and V 0 bases, and 5 bases lay outside the gene matches. Germline V gene data show CDR1 as SGHTS and CDR2 as YDEGEE. The CDR3 extends over 17 amino acids. CDR3 sequence: CASSLVFGTANTGELFF. The CDR3 DNA reads TGTGCCAGCAGCTTGGTCTTTGGGACAGCGAACACCGGGGAGCTGTTTTTT.

The chain employs TRBV19 and TRBJ2-1; 13 bases agree with TRBD2. From germline, CDR1 is LNHDA and CDR2 SQIVND (reference sequence). J gave up 0 bases and V 2 bases, and 7 bases lay outside the gene matches. The CDR3 has 19 amino acids. CDR3 residues: CASSIYGLAGARSYNEQFF. The DNA of the CDR3 is TGTGCCAGTAGTATATATGGACTAGCGGGAGCCCGCTCCTACAATGAGCAGTTCTTC. The whole variable domain, remainder taken from reference TRBV19 and TRBJ2-1, is DGGITQSPKYLFRKEGQNVTLSCEQNLNHDAMYWYRQDPGQGLRLIYYSQIVNDFQKGDIAEGYSVSREKKESFPLTVTSAQKNPTAFYLCASSIYGLAGARSYNEQFFGPGTRLTVL.

This chain links TRBV11-3 with TRBJ2-1, with D possibly being TRBD2 (6 bases). Trimming took 2 bases from V and 4 from J, leaving 12 bases between them. Germline values: CDR1 SGHNT, CDR2 YENEEA. This CDR3 has 15 residues. The chain's CDR3 is CASSLMGGGYNEQFF. The CDR3 region has the DNA TGTGCCAGCAGCTTAATGGGAGGAGGGTACAATGAGCAGTTCTTC.